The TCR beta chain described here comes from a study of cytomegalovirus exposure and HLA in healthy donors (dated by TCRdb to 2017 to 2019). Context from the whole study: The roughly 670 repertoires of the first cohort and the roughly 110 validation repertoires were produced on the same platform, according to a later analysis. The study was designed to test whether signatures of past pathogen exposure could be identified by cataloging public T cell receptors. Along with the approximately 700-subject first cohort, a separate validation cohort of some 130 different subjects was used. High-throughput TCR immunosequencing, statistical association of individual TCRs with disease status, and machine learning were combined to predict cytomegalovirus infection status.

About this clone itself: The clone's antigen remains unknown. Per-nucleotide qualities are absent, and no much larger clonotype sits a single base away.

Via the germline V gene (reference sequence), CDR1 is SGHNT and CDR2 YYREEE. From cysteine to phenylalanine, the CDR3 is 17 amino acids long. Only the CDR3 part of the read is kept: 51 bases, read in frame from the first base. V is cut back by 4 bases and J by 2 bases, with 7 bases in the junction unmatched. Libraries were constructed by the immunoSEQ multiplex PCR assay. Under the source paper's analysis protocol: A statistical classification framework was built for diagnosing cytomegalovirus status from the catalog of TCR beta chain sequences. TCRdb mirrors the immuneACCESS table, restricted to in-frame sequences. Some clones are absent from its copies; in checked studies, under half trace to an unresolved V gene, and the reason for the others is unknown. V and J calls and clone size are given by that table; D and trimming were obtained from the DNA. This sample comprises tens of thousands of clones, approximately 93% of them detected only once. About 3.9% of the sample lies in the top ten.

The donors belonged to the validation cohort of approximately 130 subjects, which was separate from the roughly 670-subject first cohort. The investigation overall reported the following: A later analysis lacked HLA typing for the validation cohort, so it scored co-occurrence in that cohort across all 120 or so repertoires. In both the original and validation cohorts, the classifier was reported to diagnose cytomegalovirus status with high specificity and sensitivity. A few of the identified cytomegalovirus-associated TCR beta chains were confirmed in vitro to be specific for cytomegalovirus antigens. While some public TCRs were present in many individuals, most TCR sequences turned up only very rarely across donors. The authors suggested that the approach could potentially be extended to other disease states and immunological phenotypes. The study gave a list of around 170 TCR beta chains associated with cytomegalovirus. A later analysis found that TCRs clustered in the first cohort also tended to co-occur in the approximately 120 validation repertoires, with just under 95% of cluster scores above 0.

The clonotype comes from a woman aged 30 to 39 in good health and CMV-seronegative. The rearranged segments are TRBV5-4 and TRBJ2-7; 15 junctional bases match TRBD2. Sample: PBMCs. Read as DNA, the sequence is TGTGCCAGCAGCAAAGGGACTAGCGGGGGGTTACCCTACGAGCAGTACTTC. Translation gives CASSKGTSGGLPYEQYF.